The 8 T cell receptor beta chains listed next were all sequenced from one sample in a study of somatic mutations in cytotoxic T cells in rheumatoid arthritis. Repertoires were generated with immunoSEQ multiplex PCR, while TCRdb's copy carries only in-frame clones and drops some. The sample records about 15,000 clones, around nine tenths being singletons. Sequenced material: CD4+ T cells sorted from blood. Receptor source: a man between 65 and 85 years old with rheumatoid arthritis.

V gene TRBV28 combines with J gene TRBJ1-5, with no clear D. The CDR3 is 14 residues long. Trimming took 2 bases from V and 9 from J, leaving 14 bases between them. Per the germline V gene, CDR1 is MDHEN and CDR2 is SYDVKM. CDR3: CASSLPQTSLPQHF. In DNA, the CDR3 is TGTGCCAGCAGTTTACCCCAGACTAGTCTGCCCCAGCATTTT. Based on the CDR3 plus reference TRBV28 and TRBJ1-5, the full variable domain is DVKVTQSSRYLVKRTGEKVFLECVQDMDHENMFWYRQDPGLGLRLIYFSYDVKMKEKGDIPEGYSVSREKKERFSLILESASTNQTSMYLCASSLPQTSLPQHFGDGTRLSIL.

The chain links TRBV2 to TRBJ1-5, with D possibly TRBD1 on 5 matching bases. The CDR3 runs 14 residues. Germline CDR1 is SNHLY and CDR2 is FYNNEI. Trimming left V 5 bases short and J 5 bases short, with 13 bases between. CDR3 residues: CASSSRGFDQPQHF. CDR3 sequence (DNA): TGTGCCAGCAGTTCAAGGGGCTTTGATCAGCCCCAGCATTTT.

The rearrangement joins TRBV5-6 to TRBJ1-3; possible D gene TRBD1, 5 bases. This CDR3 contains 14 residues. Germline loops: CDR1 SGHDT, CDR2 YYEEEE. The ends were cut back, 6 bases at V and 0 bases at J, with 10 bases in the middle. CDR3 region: CASIRTSSGNTIYF. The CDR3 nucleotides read TGTGCCAGCATCCGGACAAGCTCTGGAAACACCATATATTTT.

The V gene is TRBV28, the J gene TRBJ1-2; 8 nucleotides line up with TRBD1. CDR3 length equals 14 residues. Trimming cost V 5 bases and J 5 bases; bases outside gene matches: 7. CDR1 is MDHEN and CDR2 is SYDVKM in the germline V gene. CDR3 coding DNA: TGTGCCAGCAGTCTCGGCAGGGGGCTTTATGGCTACACCTTC. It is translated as CASSLGRGLYGYTF.

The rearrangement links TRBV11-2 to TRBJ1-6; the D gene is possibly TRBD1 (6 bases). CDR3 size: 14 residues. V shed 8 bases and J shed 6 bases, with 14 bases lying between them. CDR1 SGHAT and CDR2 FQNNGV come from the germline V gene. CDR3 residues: CASGRQVANSPLHF. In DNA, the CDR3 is TGTGCCAGCGGACGACAGGTCGCTAATTCACCCCTCCACTTT.

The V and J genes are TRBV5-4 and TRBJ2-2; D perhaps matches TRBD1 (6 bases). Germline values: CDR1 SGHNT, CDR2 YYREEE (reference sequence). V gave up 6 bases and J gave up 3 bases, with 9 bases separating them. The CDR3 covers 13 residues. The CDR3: CASNPGDTGELFF. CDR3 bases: TGTGCCAGCAACCCAGGGGACACCGGGGAGCTGTTTTTT.

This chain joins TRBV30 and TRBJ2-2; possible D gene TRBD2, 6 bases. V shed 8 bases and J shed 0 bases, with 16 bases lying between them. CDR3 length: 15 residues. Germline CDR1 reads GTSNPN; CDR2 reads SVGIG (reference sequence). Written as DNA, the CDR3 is TGTGCCAAGAAGCGGGCGGGAACGAACACCGGGGAGCTGTTTTTT. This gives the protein CAKKRAGTNTGELFF.

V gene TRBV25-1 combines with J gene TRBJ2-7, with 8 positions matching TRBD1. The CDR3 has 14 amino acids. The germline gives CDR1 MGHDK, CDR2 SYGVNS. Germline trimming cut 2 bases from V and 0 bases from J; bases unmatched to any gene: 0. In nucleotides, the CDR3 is TGTGCCAGCAGTGAACAGGGGGCCTCCTACGAGCAGTACTTC. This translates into CASSEQGASYEQYF.